Given below is one T cell receptor (beta chain) in context. Its target is unknown. The sample carries other DNA sequences with the same CDR3. Genomic DNA (from each subset) was split evenly across several immunoSEQ plates. Clones were read by immunoSEQ multiplex PCR, and TCRdb kept only the in-frame ones, dropping some. This sample has about 1,800,000 clones, with approximately 94% found just once. The sample is drawn from a study of shared clonotypes between healthy human individuals. Study observations and caveats: All-four-donor shared clonotypes had higher generation probabilities than non-shared clonotypes did.

The germline V gene encodes CDR1 SGHRS and CDR2 YFSETQ. This CDR3 comprises 14 residues. V was clipped by 0 bases and J by 1 base, with 8 bases between them. Naive CD8 cells were CD45RO-negative, positively selected for CCR7, excluding terminally differentiated effector memory CD45RA+ cells. This chain connects TRBV5-1 to TRBJ2-7; D is ambiguous. This sequence was found in a man younger than 30 in good health. The specimen was naive CD8+ T cells sorted from blood. CDR3 DNA: TGCGCCAGCAGCTTGGAAACGGATTCCTACGAGCAGTACTTC. Translating it yields CASSLETDSYEQYF.